The 21 T cell receptor beta chains reported below all come from one sample, sequenced in a study of human T cells and chemical hapten exposure. As to time point: patch test 1, 2 weeks after DPC sensitization. Treatment specified: therapeutic diphenylcyclopropenone sensitization with weekly scalp DPC. A single record per CDR3 protein comes from TCRdb applying MiXCR to the RACE reads. Of some 77,000 distinct CDR3 sequences in the sample, about 9.4% were seen once. The source material was whole blood, sampled in connection with sensitization to the hapten diphenylcyclopropenone (DPC). All receptors derive from a woman in her forties or fifties with alopecia areata. Some clones in this sample may be carry-over from other donors' samples.

This clonotype showed up many times. The V gene is TRBV19, the J gene TRBJ2-1; the match to TRBD1 covers 10 bases. From germline, CDR1 is LNHDA and CDR2 SQIVND (reference sequence). The CDR3 is 17 amino acids. The V and J ends lost 5 bases and 8 bases, in that order; junction bases with no gene match: 15. The CDR3 here is CASSPLLPGQGLDEQFF. The CDR3 region has the DNA TGTGCCAGTAGTCCGCTACTTCCGGGACAGGGGCTCGATGAGCAGTTCTTC.

This clonotype was detected only a few times. This rearrangement joins TRBV11-2 to TRBJ2-7, with D tentatively TRBD1 (6 bases). Per the germline V gene, CDR1 is SGHAT and CDR2 is FQNNGV. Trimming removed 2 bases at V and 2 bases at J, with 16 bases between. The CDR3 length is 16 residues. The CDR3 is CASSLSQGQLAYEQYF. In DNA, the CDR3 is TGTGCCAGCAGCTTATCGCAAGGACAGCTAGCCTACGAGCAGTACTTC.

The V call is TRBV4-3, the J call TRBJ2-1; 7 positions agree with TRBD2. The CDR3 loop spans 17 amino acids. CDR1 and CDR2 (germline): LGHNA, YSLEER. The V segment lost 4 bases and the J segment 1 base; nucleotides outside the gene matches: 10. This chain's CDR3 is CASSRRDRGDSYNEQFF. In DNA form, the CDR3 reads TGCGCCAGCAGCCGAAGGGACCGGGGGGATTCCTACAATGAGCAGTTCTTC.

This clonotype was counted between two and nine times. CDR3 sequence reads: CASSHHSGGAGNTIYF. CDR3 nucleotides: TGTGCCAGCAGTCACCATTCCGGGGGCGCCGGAAACACCATATATTTT. This sequence joins TRBV12-3 or TRBV12-4 and TRBJ1-3; a possible D gene is TRBD1 (6 bases). The CDR3 totals 16 residues. Deletions cut 5 bases from V and 4 bases from J, with 18 bases between.

This clonotype was seen more than once but under ten times. The J gene is TRBJ1-5, the V gene TRBV6-2 or TRBV6-3; 9 bases map to TRBD1. The junction had 9 bases not matched to a gene; V was cut back by 4 bases and J by 5 bases. The germline V gene encodes CDR1 MNHEY and CDR2 SVGEGT. CDR3 length equals 16 residues. The CDR3 sequence is CASSSDRGVTDQPQHF. The CDR3 DNA follows: TGTGCCAGCAGTTCTGACAGGGGGGTAACCGATCAGCCCCAGCATTTT.

This clonotype showed up just a few times. The chain carries TRBV2 and TRBJ2-1; D gene unclear. The CDR3 consists of 11 residues. The V gene lost 6 bases and the J gene lost 10 bases, with 10 bases spanning the gap. Germline values: CDR1 SNHLY, CDR2 FYNNEI. CDR3 sequence (DNA): TGTGCCAGCAGGGTTATTGGCGAGCAGTTCTTC. This encodes CASRVIGEQFF.

The gene calls are TRBV6-6 and TRBJ1-4, with D perhaps TRBD1 (6 bases). Trimming took off 2 bases at V and 3 bases at J, with 16 bases between the two ends. Germline V CDR1 and CDR2: MNHNY, SVGAGI (reference sequence). This CDR3 is 17 amino acids long. The CDR3, as DNA: TGTGCCAGCAGTTACGTTATACAGGGCATGGCTAATGAAAAACTGTTTTTT. This gives the protein CASSYVIQGMANEKLFF.

This clonotype was detected only a few times. CDR3 coding DNA: TGTGCCAGCACAACGAGGCGGATAGCAAGCTACGAGCAGTACTTC. It yields the protein CASTTRRIASYEQYF. The chain joins TRBV6-2 or TRBV6-3 to TRBJ2-7, with D unclear. The germline CDR1 and CDR2 sequences are MNHEY and SVGEGT. Trimming took off 7 bases at V and 3 bases at J, with 19 bases between the two ends. The CDR3 has 15 residues.

The genes are TRBV28 and TRBJ2-7, with D possibly being TRBD1 (6 bases). The V gene lost 3 bases and the J gene lost 9 bases, with 24 bases spanning the gap. Germline assignment: CDR1 MDHEN and CDR2 SYDVKM. This CDR3 region has 16 residues. The CDR3: CASSLTGTPPVQRQYF. In nucleotides, the CDR3 is TGTGCCAGCAGTTTGACCGGGACACCCCCGGTACAGCGGCAGTACTTC.

The V gene is TRBV3-1, the J gene TRBJ2-7; 10 bases agree with TRBD2. V dropped 0 bases and J dropped 2; count of bases not matched to a gene: 4. The CDR3 runs to 16 residues. The germline gives CDR1 LGHDT, CDR2 YNNKEL (reference sequence). The DNA of the CDR3 is TGTGCCAGCAGCCAAGATACTAGCGGGATCGCCTACGAGCAGTACTTC. Its protein is CASSQDTSGIAYEQYF.

The rearrangement links TRBV20-1 to TRBJ2-6; D perhaps matches TRBD2 (8 bases). Germline-derived CDR1 and CDR2 are DFQATT and SNEGSKA (reference sequence). The CDR3 consists of 16 residues. Between the trimmed V and J ends, which lost 6 bases and 2 bases, there was a span of 17 bases. For the CDR3, the DNA is TGCAGTGCCCCGGGAGGGGGCATCACTGGGGCCAACGTCCTGACTTTC. Its protein product is CSAPGGGITGANVLTF.

Only a few counts were recorded for this clonotype. The J gene is TRBJ1-5, the V gene TRBV7-3; 10 bases fit TRBD1. The V segment lost 5 bases and the J segment 2 bases; nucleotides outside the gene matches: 3. This CDR3 spans 15 amino acids. Per germline, CDR1 SGHTA and CDR2 FQGTGA. The DNA of the CDR3 is TGTGCCAGCAGCGAGACAGGGGGCCGCAATCAGCCCCAGCATTTT. Translated: CASSETGGRNQPQHF.

This clonotype has at least ten counts. J is TRBJ2-3 and V is TRBV11-2; tentative D call: TRBD2 (5 bases). V lost 6 bases and J 2 bases, leaving 9 bases between the germline ends. The CDR3 totals 13 residues. Looked up from germline, CDR1 is SGHAT and CDR2 is FQNNGV. CDR3 protein: CASRTIPTDTQYF. CDR3 sequence (DNA): TGTGCCAGCAGGACTATTCCCACAGATACGCAGTATTTT.

J is TRBJ1-5 and V is TRBV12-3 or TRBV12-4, with D possibly TRBD1 on 5 matching bases. The CDR3 is 13 residues long. Trimming cost V 2 bases and J 6 bases, with 8 bases left between them. In nucleotides, the CDR3 is TGTGCCAGCAGTTTATCCGGGGGTCAGCCCCAGCATTTT. Translation gives CASSLSGGQPQHF.

This sequence joins TRBV3-1 and TRBJ2-1; 8 nucleotides line up with TRBD2. V was clipped by 5 bases and J by 8 bases; unmatched bases: 11. Germline V gene data show CDR1 as LGHDT and CDR2 as YNNKEL (reference sequence). The CDR3 totals 15 residues. CDR3 region: CASSEGPAGVYEQFF. Written as DNA, the CDR3 is TGTGCCAGCAGCGAAGGGCCAGCGGGAGTGTATGAGCAGTTCTTC.

In this sample, this clonotype turned up many times. The chain joins TRBV6-2 or TRBV6-3 to TRBJ2-7; the D is unclear. Germline values: CDR1 MNHEY, CDR2 SVGEGT. The CDR3 covers 12 residues. Trimming removed 4 bases from V and 2 bases from J, with 6 bases in between. In nucleotides, the CDR3 is TGTGCCAGCAGTTCAGTAGCCTACGAGCAGTACTTC. Protein sequence: CASSSVAYEQYF.

This clonotype was detected ten times or more. V usage is TRBV6-2 or TRBV6-3 and J usage is TRBJ2-2; D may be TRBD1 (5 bases). V dropped 6 bases and J dropped 5 bases, with 19 bases sitting between them. The germline V gene encodes CDR1 MNHEY and CDR2 SVGEGT. The CDR3 runs to 16 residues. CDR3 residues: CASSPPLQGRTGELFF. The CDR3, as DNA: TGTGCCAGCAGCCCCCCTCTCCAGGGTAGGACCGGGGAGCTGTTTTTT.

The V and J genes are TRBV10-3 and TRBJ1-1; TRBD1 is a possible D gene (5 bases). The CDR3 spans 13 residues. V was cut by 3 bases and J by 6 bases, with 11 bases left in between. CDR1 is ENHRY, CDR2 SYGVKD, per germline. The CDR3 region has the DNA TGTGCCATCAGTGAAGGGACCCCCCCTGAAGCTTTCTTT. Translated, it gives CAISEGTPPEAFF.

The chain is built from TRBV20-1 and TRBJ2-1; 11 bases fit TRBD2. V was clipped by 3 bases and J by 4 bases; unmatched bases: 11. The CDR3 spans 17 residues. Germline V gene lookup returns CDR1 DFQATT and CDR2 SNEGSKA (reference sequence). The CDR3 region is CSASLILRTSGYNEQFF. CDR3 bases: TGCAGTGCTAGTCTAATCCTGAGGACTAGCGGGTACAATGAGCAGTTCTTC.

This clonotype has only a few counts. This sequence joins TRBV2 and TRBJ2-3, with D possibly being TRBD2 (6 bases). Trimming removed 4 bases at V and 6 bases at J, with 8 bases between. Germline assignment: CDR1 SNHLY and CDR2 FYNNEI. This CDR3 has 12 amino acids. CDR3 bases: TGTGCCAGCAGTGGGGACTGGGATACGCAGTATTTT. It specifies CASSGDWDTQYF.

The sample holds a few counts of this clonotype. The gene calls are TRBV20-1 and TRBJ1-3, with D uncertain. V was pared by 6 bases and J by 0 bases, with 12 bases between. CDR1 DFQATT and CDR2 SNEGSKA come from the germline V gene (reference sequence). This CDR3 is built from 14 residues. The CDR3 spells CSAPRSSSGNTIYF. CDR3 DNA sequence: TGCAGTGCGCCTAGGTCCAGCTCTGGAAACACCATATATTTT.